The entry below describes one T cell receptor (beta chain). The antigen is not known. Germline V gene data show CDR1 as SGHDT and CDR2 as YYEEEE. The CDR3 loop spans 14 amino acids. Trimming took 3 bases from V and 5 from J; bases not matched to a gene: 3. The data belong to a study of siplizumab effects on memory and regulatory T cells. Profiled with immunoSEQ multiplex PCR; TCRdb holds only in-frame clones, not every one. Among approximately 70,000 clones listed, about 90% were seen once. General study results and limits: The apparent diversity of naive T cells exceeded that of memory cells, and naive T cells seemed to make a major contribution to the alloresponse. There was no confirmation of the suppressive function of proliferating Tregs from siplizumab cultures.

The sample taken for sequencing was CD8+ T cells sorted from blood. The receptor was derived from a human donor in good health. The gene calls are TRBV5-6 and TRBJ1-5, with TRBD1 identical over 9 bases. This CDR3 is CASSSGTGYQPQHF. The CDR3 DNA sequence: TGTGCCAGCAGCTCTGGGACAGGGTATCAGCCCCAGCATTTT.